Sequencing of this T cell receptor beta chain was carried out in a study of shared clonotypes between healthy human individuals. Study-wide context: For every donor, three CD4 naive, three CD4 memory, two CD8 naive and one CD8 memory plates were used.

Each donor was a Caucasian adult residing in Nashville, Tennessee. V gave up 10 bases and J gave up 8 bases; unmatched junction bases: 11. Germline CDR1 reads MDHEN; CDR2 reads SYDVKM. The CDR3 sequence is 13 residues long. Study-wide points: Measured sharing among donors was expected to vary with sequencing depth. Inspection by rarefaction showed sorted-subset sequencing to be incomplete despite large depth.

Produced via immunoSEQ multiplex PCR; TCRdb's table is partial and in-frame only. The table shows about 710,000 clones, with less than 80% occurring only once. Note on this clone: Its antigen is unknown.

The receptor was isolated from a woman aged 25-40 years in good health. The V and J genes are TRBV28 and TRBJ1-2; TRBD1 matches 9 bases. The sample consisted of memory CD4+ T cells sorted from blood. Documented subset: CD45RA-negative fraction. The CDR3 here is CAIQGASLRGYTF. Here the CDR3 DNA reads TGTGCCATACAGGGGGCCTCCCTTAGAGGCTACACCTTC.